Each of the 9 T cell receptor beta chains below was sequenced from the same sample in a study of CD8+ T cells in alopecia areata. Treatment described: oral pan-JAK inhibitor, 5-10 mg twice daily. Reverse transcribed after extraction, RNA yielded cDNA as the sequencing template. Libraries were prepared by immunoSEQ multiplex PCR; TCRdb keeps only in-frame clonotypes and omits some of them. Among some 88,000 clones listed, about 40% were seen once. The material was CD8+ T cells sorted from blood, obtained at week 24, from a patient treated with tofacitinib. The source is a human donor with alopecia areata.

This clone has a handful of counts. The CDR3 loop reads CASSEPSGAGEQYF. The CDR3 DNA follows: TGTGCCAGCAGTGAACCCAGCGGGGCGGGGGAGCAGTACTTC. The chain uses TRBV2 and TRBJ2-7, with 7 positions matching TRBD2. Germline assignment: CDR1 SNHLY and CDR2 FYNNEI. V trimming: 2 bases; J trimming: 7 bases; junction bases outside the gene matches: 8. CDR3 length: 14 amino acids.

There are a few counts of this clone. The rearrangement links TRBV10-3 to TRBJ2-1; D gene uncertain. Germline CDR1 ENHRY, CDR2 SYGVKD. This CDR3 spans 12 amino acids. With 6 bases removed from V and 7 bases from J, the gap between germline ends came to 10 bases. This CDR3 reads CAIRVAGNEQFF. In DNA, the CDR3 is TGTGCCATCAGAGTCGCCGGAAATGAGCAGTTCTTC.

The chain couples TRBV6-5 to TRBJ2-1, with 8 bases matching TRBD1. V lost 0 bases and J lost 9; bases outside the gene matches: 7. The CDR3 is 15 amino acids. Germline V gene lookup returns CDR1 MNHEY and CDR2 SVGAGI. The CDR3: CASSYSGQAASEQFF. In nucleotides, the CDR3 is TGTGCCAGCAGTTACTCGGGACAGGCAGCCTCTGAGCAGTTCTTC.

The CDR3 loop reads CASSYSKGNQPQHF. Here the CDR3 DNA reads TGTGCCAGCAGTTACTCGAAGGGTAATCAGCCCCAGCATTTT. The chain is built from TRBV6-5 and TRBJ1-5; D is ambiguous. Germline loops: CDR1 MNHEY, CDR2 SVGAGI. The CDR3 consists of 14 residues. Trimming left V 0 bases short and J 4 bases short, with 7 bases between.

The chain links TRBV25-1 to TRBJ1-4; D perhaps matches TRBD1 (5 bases). In germline, CDR1 is MGHDK, CDR2 SYGVNS. V lost 3 bases and J 7 bases, leaving 12 bases between the germline ends. The CDR3 spans 14 residues. CDR3 sequence (DNA): TGTGCCAGCAGTGAGATTGGGGACGGTGAAAAACTGTTTTTT. It specifies CASSEIGDGEKLFF.

The CDR3 loop is CATSGPGTEAFF. In DNA, the CDR3 is TGTGCCACCAGCGGCCCGGGAACTGAAGCTTTCTTT. The chain has TRBV15 and TRBJ1-1; D ambiguous. Deletions cut 5 bases from V and 5 bases from J, with 9 bases between. The germline CDR1 and CDR2 sequences are LNHNV and YYDKDF (reference sequence). There are 12 residues in the CDR3.

The rearrangement joins TRBV4-1 to TRBJ2-1, with D perhaps matching TRBD2 (6 bases). V was pared by 4 bases and J by 7 bases, with 11 bases between. This CDR3 has 13 residues. CDR1 is MGHRA and CDR2 is YSYEKL in the germline V gene. DNA for the CDR3: TGCGCCAGCAGCCTCTCGGGGGTTAATGAGCAGTTCTTC. It yields the protein CASSLSGVNEQFF.

This clone was detected once. This rearrangement joins TRBV10-2 to TRBJ2-7; TRBD1 aligns across 12 bases. Germline lookup yields CDR1 WSHSY and CDR2 SAAADI. The CDR3 runs to 15 residues. J gave up 7 bases and V 5 bases, and 9 bases lay outside the gene matches. The CDR3 DNA is TGCGCCAGCAGTCTCGGGACAGGGGGCTTTTGGGAGCAGTACTTC. Translated, it gives CASSLGTGGFWEQYF.

This clone was observed a few times. An end of the junction does not agree with germline; a read error may underlie this. V usage is TRBV29-1 and J usage is TRBJ2-1; no clear D. Germline lookup yields CDR1 SQVTM and CDR2 ANQGSEA. The CDR3 is made up of 11 amino acids. The CDR3 loop reads CSVVYGPLQIF. As DNA, the CDR3 is TGCAGCGTTGTATATGGACCCCTCCAGATCTTC.